This T cell receptor beta chain originates from a study of T cell responses to AZD1222 COVID-19 vaccine (dated by TCRdb to the early 2020s). Regarding the research as a whole: TCR sequencing covered 230 to 250 trial participants: 207 given two doses of AZD1222 and approximately 26 given two doses of MenACWY control vaccine. Trial participants were enrolled into age subgroups of 18-55, 56-69 and 70-plus years, which contained approximately 150, 28 and 58 TCR-sequenced participants, respectively. Paper-wide results and their limitations: Because no samples from the day 14 peak response were available, repertoires could be characterized only after the peak T cell response. Conclusions about previously exposed vaccinees are limited, since just a handful of AZD1222 recipients were seropositive for SARS-CoV-2 at baseline. Reportedly, close to half of the unique spike-specific TCRs recognized epitopes lying outside the regions that are mutated in the B.1.351 and B.1.1.7 variants. Vaccine-associated CD4 TCRs spanned the whole spike protein, with dominant responses in regions 160-218 and 743-854. Participants were mostly white British and included more females than males, and it was suggested by the authors that clonal diversity may have been underestimated. In the small 56-69-year group, the increase in depth fell short of significance, most likely because of low power. After two AZD1222 doses, spike-specific TCR breadth and depth were significantly higher than at day 0 and than in MenACWY recipients.

Explained via the paper, the time point label denotes: about 28 days (+/-7) after the second vaccine dose. AZD1222 recipients given second doses at about 4 weeks or at about 12 weeks were pooled, since spike-specific TCR depth and breadth were not found to differ between the two schedules. The vaccinee samples were drawn from two UK trials, COV001 and COV002, one of which was a single-blind randomized controlled phase 2/3 trial testing AZD1222 (ChAdOx1 nCoV-19) in healthy adults. For TCRbeta chain sequencing, PBMC samples from trial participants were taken at day 0 and at day 28 after the second dose. For this clone: Its antigen target is currently unknown. Within one base of it there is no much larger clone, and no base qualities were kept.

The CDR3 regions of human TCRbeta chains were subjected to immunosequencing. The original methods were these. TCRs in the repertoires were compared against a reference library of SARS-CoV-2-specific TCRs that had been generated with the MIRA antigen-specificity platform. Breadth was defined as the fraction of unique TCRs that were SARS-CoV-2-associated. Depth was defined as the fraction of total T cells that were SARS-CoV-2-associated. Using the MIRA data, every spike-specific TCR was mapped to the spike region that the TCR reacted to and assigned to either a CD4 or a CD8 class. Log10-transformed breadth and depth values were compared by one-way ANOVA with Sidak's multiple comparisons tests. TCRdb took over this immuneACCESS table, retaining in-frame rearrangements with V and J assigned. Such tables are incomplete; in checked studies, under half of the missing clones stem from an unresolved V gene, and the remainder is unexplained. V, J and clone size are those of that table, while D and trimming were read from the DNA. The sample table lists roughly 84,000 clones, roughly 89% of them with a count of one. The top ten constitute 11% of the sample.

Germline trimming: 6 bases from V, 7 bases from J; junction bases outside gene matches: 9. CDR1 and CDR2, looked up from the germline V gene, are MNHEY and SVGAGI. The CDR3 runs 14 residues from the cysteine to the phenylalanine. Only CDR3 DNA remains: 42 bases, in frame from the first base. The sequence joins TRBV6-5 to TRBJ1-1; 9 central nucleotides agree with TRBD1. The sample was peripheral blood, taken 28 days after the second AZD1222 dose. This receptor was identified in an adult who received the AZD1222 COVID-19 vaccine. The CDR3 protein sequence reads: CASSGTGRFGEAFF. The DNA sequence is TGTGCCAGCAGCGGGACAGGGCGGTTCGGTGAAGCTTTCTTT.